Sequencing of this TCR beta chain was carried out in a study of blood T cells in healthy people across ages. In this sample, this clonotype turned up a few times. Trimming left V 5 bases short and J 4 bases short, with 12 bases between. This CDR3 spans 13 amino acids. Per the germline V gene, CDR1 is SGHTA and CDR2 is FQGTGA. The authors ran a second PCR of 7 to 11 cycles using a sample-barcoded 5' primer and a J-beta primer mix. In TCRdb, the 5' RACE reads were re-called with MiXCR into one record per CDR3 protein. Here the sample spans 1.4 million to 1.5 million distinct CDR3 sequences, roughly 40% being singletons.

The rearrangement joins TRBV7-3 to TRBJ2-7; D is ambiguous. This sequence was found in a woman younger than 35 in good health. The sequencing sample was made of blood. The CDR3 here is CASSPPDGYEQYF. The CDR3 DNA reads as TGTGCCAGCAGCCCCCCTGACGGTTACGAGCAGTACTTC.